This record covers a single T cell receptor beta chain. Ten or more counts support this clonotype. Its antigen is unknown. It has no much larger one-base neighbor in the sample; base qualities were not kept. This sample stems from a study of low-dose radiotherapy and immunotherapy resistance in tumors (dated by TCRdb to 2022 to 2024). Some background on the complete study: Patients in Cohort 1 were given 0.5 Gy per fraction every 2 weeks, and the prescribed total PTV dose was 6.5 Gy. Cohort 2 received 1 Gy per fraction every two weeks, with a total of 13 Gy over 26 weeks. Nivolumab and ipilimumab were both given intravenously, with nivolumab at a 240 mg flat dose every two weeks and ipilimumab at 1 mg/kg every six weeks. Intravenous cyclophosphamide at 200 mg/m2 was administered every two weeks, one day ahead of each radiation and immunotherapy administration. Aspirin 300 mg was taken orally once daily by patients for four cycles, starting on cycle 1 day 1. Trial participants were not randomized into treatment groups. Eight patients were included in the translational analysis: three from the first dose cohort and the first five from the second dose cohort.

V trim: 5 bases; J trim: 3 bases; unmatched bases: 6. CDR1 and CDR2 (SGHTA, FQGNSA) derive from the germline V gene. Including the terminal cysteine and phenylalanine, the CDR3 comprises 15 residues. The DNA shown is the 45-base CDR3, in frame from base 1. The sample's time point label, in plain terms: after trial treatment. The sample's treatment or condition label, in plain terms: LDRT plus nivolumab, ipilimumab, low-dose cyclophosphamide and aspirin (RACIN trial). The donors came from RACIN, which was a single-arm phase I dose-escalation trial that paired nivolumab and ipilimumab with aspirin, low-dose cyclophosphamide and low-dose radiotherapy. To be eligible, a patient needed to have an advanced solid tumor that was TIL-negative. The listed sequencing device is Illumina HiSeq 2500. First-strand cDNA was synthesized using Superscript III and a set of TRAV- and TRBV-specific primers, so that both TCRalpha and TCRbeta chains were covered. TCRs were amplified with Phusion for about 20 PCR cycles using a constant-region primer together with the adapter attached to the V primers. The isolated mRNA was amplified using the MessageAmp II aRNA Amplification Kit, with in vitro transcription performed for approximately 15 hours at 37 degrees C. mRNA for TCR sequencing was isolated with the Dynabeads mRNA DIRECT Purification Kit. A second roughly 25-cycle Phusion PCR added indexed Illumina adapters, and products were purified with AMPure XP beads. Per the source publication's procedure: Using custom Perl scripts, TCR sequences encoding the same protein were pooled, out-of-frame sequences were removed, and the abundance of each clonotype was computed. Any TCR sequence supported by only a single read was excluded from analysis. The metrics used to describe the repertoires included Shannon entropy, Gini index, clonality, richness, and the frequency of TCRs shared between repertoires. TCRdb reprocessed the public reads (quality trimming at Q25 with fastp, clone calling with MiXCR) and kept in-frame beta chains. Identical CDR3 proteins give one entry, which carries the most common genes and DNA. TCRdb's processing, not the study's, gives the V and J calls here. The table for this sample lists some 100,000 distinct CDR3 sequences; around 20% of them were counted only once. The ten largest clones add up to roughly 4.3% of the sample.

The sequence derives from a male donor with prostate cancer. Recombination connected TRBV7-2 to TRBJ2-7; 11 junctional bases match TRBD2. The material sequenced was PBMCs, taken after low-dose radiotherapy plus immunotherapy. The CDR3: CASSPKLAGVYEQYF. The DNA is as follows: TGTGCCAGCAGCCCGAAACTAGCGGGGGTCTACGAGCAGTACTTC.